One and the same sample provided the 17 T cell receptor beta chains below, sequenced in a study of blood T cell repertoires in COVID-19. Sequencing used immunoSEQ multiplex PCR; TCRdb keeps in-frame clones, though not all of them. The repertoire has 400,000 to 450,000 clones, 75% to 90% of them found once; the top ten carry about 1.6%. Sequenced: peripheral blood. Receptors originate from a woman aged 40-49 years with COVID-19, enrolled during active disease.

The DNA for the CDR3 is TGTGCCAGCAGACAGGGGAAGACTGAAGCTTTCTTT. Translated: CASRQGKTEAFF. V is TRBV3-1 (or the pseudogene TRBV3-2) and J is TRBJ1-1; TRBD1 matches at 7 bases. The CDR3 contains 12 residues. Germline V CDR1 and CDR2: LGHDT, YNNKEL (reference sequence). V lost 6 bases and J lost 5; bases outside the gene matches: 3.

The chain joins TRBV5-4 to TRBJ2-1; 8 nucleotides align to TRBD1. The V gene end was trimmed by 7 bases and the J gene end by 7 bases; junction bases not matched to a gene: 1. The germline V gene encodes CDR1 SGHNT and CDR2 YYREEE (reference sequence). The CDR3 contains 11 residues. The chain's CDR3 is CASQGANEQFF. CDR3 nucleotides: TGTGCCAGCCAGGGGGCTAATGAGCAGTTCTTC.

CDR3 loop: CASSLGTGVAREQYF. CDR3 nucleotide sequence: TGCGCCAGCAGCTTGGGGACAGGAGTAGCGAGAGAGCAGTACTTC. This chain links TRBV5-1 with TRBJ2-7; 7 bases map to TRBD1. This CDR3 spans 15 amino acids. Germline V gives CDR1 SGHRS, CDR2 YFSETQ. The V segment lost 0 bases and the J segment 7 bases; nucleotides outside the gene matches: 10.

DNA for the CDR3: TGCGCCAGCAGCTTGGACAGGAACCAAGAGACCCAGTACTTC. Its translation: CASSLDRNQETQYF. This sequence joins TRBV5-1 and TRBJ2-5; tentatively, D is TRBD1 (5 bases). This CDR3 is 14 amino acids long. Trimming pared 0 bases from V and 0 bases from J, leaving 6 bases between. Germline V gene sequence: CDR1 SGHRS, CDR2 YFSETQ.

With respect to this clone: Additional DNA sequences in this sample encode the identical CDR3. The chain carries TRBV20-1 and TRBJ1-2; D not certain. Trimming removed 3 bases at V and 6 bases at J, with 8 bases between. This CDR3 spans 11 amino acids. Germline CDR1 DFQATT, CDR2 SNEGSKA (reference sequence). CDR3 DNA sequence: TGCAGTGCTAGGACCGGGGATGGCTACACCTTC. Translated, it gives CSARTGDGYTF.

The chain has TRBV5-1 and TRBJ2-7; 9 positions agree with TRBD2. The V gene's germline CDR1 is SGHRS and CDR2 YFSETQ. There are 15 residues in the CDR3. After removal of 4 bases from V and 4 bases from J, the junction contained 9 bases not matched to a gene. CDR3 nucleotide sequence: TGCGCCAGCAGCCCTACCGGACTAGCGTGGTACGAGCAGTACTTC. Translation gives CASSPTGLAWYEQYF.

The genes are TRBV4-3 and TRBJ2-1; possible D gene TRBD2, 6 bases. Trimming removed 1 base at V and 10 bases at J, with 14 bases between. The CDR3 is 14 amino acids. The V gene's germline CDR1 is LGHNA and CDR2 YSLEER. This CDR3 reads CASSQGREEWEQFF. The CDR3, as DNA: TGCGCCAGCAGCCAAGGCAGGGAGGAATGGGAGCAGTTCTTC.

CDR3 protein: CASSLVSGWNTEAFF. CDR3 bases: TGTGCCAGCAGCTTAGTCTCGGGATGGAACACTGAAGCTTTCTTT. This rearrangement joins TRBV11-2 to TRBJ1-1, with D unresolved. The V end lost 1 base, the J end lost 1 base, and 10 bases lay between the germline ends. The CDR3 sequence is 15 residues long. Germline loops: CDR1 SGHAT, CDR2 FQNNGV.

The chain recombines TRBV28 with TRBJ2-4; D is ambiguous. Germline V gene sequence: CDR1 MDHEN, CDR2 SYDVKM. This CDR3 contains 14 residues. Trimming cost V 3 bases and J 0 bases, with 6 bases left between them. CDR3 sequence: CASSLGLAKNIQYF. CDR3 DNA: TGTGCCAGCAGTTTGGGCCTAGCCAAAAACATTCAGTACTTC.

The chain is built from TRBV16 and TRBJ2-7, with no clear D. This CDR3 region has 14 residues. Germline V gene data show CDR1 as KGHSY and CDR2 as FQNENV. V shed 4 bases and J shed 3 bases, with 13 bases lying between them. CDR3 DNA: TGTGCCAGCAGCCGCAGCCCAACAGACTACGAGCAGTACTTC. Translating it yields CASSRSPTDYEQYF.

This sequence joins TRBV7-2 and TRBJ1-6; TRBD1 matches 7 bases. The CDR3 is made up of 16 amino acids. Trimming cost V 3 bases and J 9 bases; bases outside gene matches: 11. CDR1 and CDR2 (germline): SGHTA, FQGNSA. The chain's CDR3 is CASSFSSGQVFSPLHF. The CDR3 DNA reads as TGTGCCAGCAGCTTTTCCTCCGGACAGGTTTTTTCACCCCTCCACTTT.

The rearrangement joins TRBV7-2 to TRBJ2-7, with a tentative D call TRBD1 (5 bases). The CDR3 spans 13 residues. Trimming took 5 bases from V and 2 from J, leaving 10 bases between them. Germline assignment: CDR1 SGHTA and CDR2 FQGNSA. The CDR3 DNA sequence: TGTGCCAGCAGCAGACAGTGGACCTACGAGCAGTACTTC. Translated: CASSRQWTYEQYF. Using reference TRBV7-2 and TRBJ2-7 for the parts outside the CDR3, the full variable domain is GAGVSQSPSNKVTEKGKDVELRCDPISGHTALYWYRQSLGQGLEFLIYFQGNSAPDKSGLPSDRFSAERTGGSVSTLTIQRTQQEDSAVYLCASSRQWTYEQYFGPGTRLTVT.

The chain carries TRBV28 and TRBJ1-5; D unclear. The CDR3 has 13 amino acids. Germline CDR1 reads MDHEN; CDR2 reads SYDVKM. The V end lost 3 bases, the J end lost 2 bases, and 5 bases lay between the germline ends. The DNA of the CDR3 is TGTGCCAGCAGTTTTATTCGCAATCAGCCCCAGCATTTT. It encodes CASSFIRNQPQHF.

V is TRBV4-3 and J is TRBJ1-1; D not resolved. The germline CDR1 and CDR2 sequences are LGHNA and YSLEER. There are 14 residues in the CDR3. V was clipped by 0 bases and J by 0 bases, with 5 bases between them. CDR3 coding DNA: TGCGCCAGCAGCCAAGATTATGTGAACACTGAAGCTTTCTTT. It translates to CASSQDYVNTEAFF.

The chain links TRBV7-8 to TRBJ2-7, with 7 positions matching TRBD1. The V gene end was trimmed by 5 bases and the J gene end by 3 bases; junction bases not matched to a gene: 13. Germline V gives CDR1 SGHVS, CDR2 FQNEAQ. CDR3 length: 16 residues. The CDR3 spells CASSDTIRDSIYEQYF. Here the CDR3 DNA reads TGTGCCAGCAGCGATACTATCCGGGACAGCATCTACGAGCAGTACTTC.

The chain carries TRBV7-8 and TRBJ2-1; D is undetermined. CDR3 length: 12 amino acids. The germline V and J ends were trimmed by 2 bases and 7 bases, with 6 bases remaining between them. Per germline, CDR1 SGHVS and CDR2 FQNEAQ. CDR3 residues: CASSLNKNEQFF. CDR3 sequence (DNA): TGTGCCAGCAGCTTAAATAAAAATGAGCAGTTCTTC.

The chain links TRBV27 to TRBJ1-3; 7 bases match TRBD1. The junction had 8 bases not matched to a gene; V was cut back by 6 bases and J by 3 bases. The CDR3 runs to 15 residues. Per germline, CDR1 MNHEY and CDR2 SMNVEV (reference sequence). The CDR3 loop is CASRKLGTVGNTIYF. CDR3 bases: TGTGCCAGCAGAAAACTCGGGACAGTTGGAAACACCATATATTTT.